The present T cell receptor beta chain was sequenced within a study of cytomegalovirus exposure and HLA in healthy donors. Study-wide results and caveats: Some V segments (TRBV6-2 and TRBV6-3 among them) were excluded as indistinguishable.

Trimming stripped 2 bases from V and 4 bases from J, with 9 bases between. The CDR3 has 13 amino acids. Germline values: CDR1 MNHEY, CDR2 SVGAGI. Turning to this clone: Its antigen is not known.

PCR primers comprised 60 Vbeta and 13 Jbeta primers. This table comes from immunoSEQ multiplex PCR, and its TCRdb copy is limited to in-frame clones, with some not included. The specimen's table records 90,000 to 150,000 clones. This chain links TRBV6-5 with TRBJ2-7, with D uncertain. Sequenced sample: PBMCs. The receptor was isolated from a man aged 18 to 30 in good health and CMV-seronegative. CDR3 sequence reads: CASSYGQLYEQYF. The CDR3, as DNA: TGTGCCAGCAGTTACGGGCAGCTGTACGAGCAGTACTTC.